The T cell receptor (beta chain) described here comes from a study of CD8 T cells in ankylosing spondylitis. Making the TCR beta libraries involved quantitative 5'-RACE with molecular barcodes. TCRdb independently ran MiXCR on the 5' RACE reads; one entry per CDR3 protein. This sample yields around 300,000 distinct CDR3 sequences, of which around 21% are seen a single time; roughly 4% belongs to the top ten. Trimming shortened V by 5 bases and J by 10 bases, and 16 bases separated the two germline ends. The CDR3 has 12 amino acids. Germline V CDR1 and CDR2: GTSNPN, SVGIG (reference sequence). This chain links TRBV30 with TRBJ2-3, with a possible D match to TRBD1 (6 bases). The sample taken for sequencing was blood, either unsorted or a sorted T cell fraction (not recorded which). The clonotype originates from a female donor with ankylosing spondylitis or in good health (not recorded which). The CDR3 nucleotides read TGTGCCTGGTCGCCAGGGGCCCCGGCGCAGTATTTT. Amino acids: CAWSPGAPAQYF.